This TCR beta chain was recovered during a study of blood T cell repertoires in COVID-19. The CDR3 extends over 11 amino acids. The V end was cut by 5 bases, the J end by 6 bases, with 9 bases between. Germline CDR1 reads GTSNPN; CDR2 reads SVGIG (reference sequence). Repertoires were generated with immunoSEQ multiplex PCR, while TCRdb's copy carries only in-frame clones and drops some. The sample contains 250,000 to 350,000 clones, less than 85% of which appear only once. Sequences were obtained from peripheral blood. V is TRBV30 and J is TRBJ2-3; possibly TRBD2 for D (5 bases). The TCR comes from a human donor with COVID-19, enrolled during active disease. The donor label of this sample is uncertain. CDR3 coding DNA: TGTGCCTGGGCTTTAGCGGATACGCAGTATTTT. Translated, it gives CAWALADTQYF.